The next 20 T cell receptor beta chains were all read from a single sample in a study of shared clonotypes between healthy human individuals. Some clones are missing from TCRdb's copy, which holds only in-frame ones; the method was immunoSEQ multiplex PCR. The repertoire holds roughly 700,000 clones, with around 72% as singletons. Source material: memory CD4+ T cells sorted from blood. As to subset: CD45RA-negative fraction. Source of these receptors: a woman aged 25 to 45 in good health.

The chain combines TRBV6-5 with TRBJ2-5, with unresolved D. CDR3 size: 12 residues. From germline, CDR1 is MNHEY and CDR2 SVGAGI. V was clipped by 2 bases and J by 11 bases, with 12 bases between them. The CDR3 DNA is TGTGCCAGCAGTTACGCGCCAAATGAGCAGTACTTC. Amino acids: CASSYAPNEQYF.

The sample holds one count of this clone. Other DNA sequences from this sample encode an identical CDR3 as well. The genes are TRBV29-1 and TRBJ1-1; 7 bases map to TRBD1. Germline-derived CDR1 and CDR2 are SQVTM and ANQGSEA. CDR3 length equals 12 residues. The ends lost 7 bases at V and 0 bases at J; junction bases unmatched: 2. The CDR3: CSGDRVNTEAFF. CDR3 DNA sequence: TGCAGCGGAGACAGGGTGAACACTGAAGCTTTCTTT.

This chain links TRBV2 with TRBJ1-1; unclear D gene. The CDR3 contains 12 residues. The germline V gene has CDR1 SNHLY and CDR2 FYNNEI. Trimming pared 4 bases from V and 2 bases from J, leaving 5 bases between. CDR3 sequence reads: CASSAENTEAFF. In nucleotides, the CDR3 is TGTGCCAGCAGTGCCGAAAACACTGAAGCTTTCTTT.

V usage is TRBV20-1 and J usage is TRBJ2-7, with D unresolved. The V gene lost 6 bases and the J gene lost 4 bases, with 10 bases spanning the gap. The germline CDR1 and CDR2 sequences are DFQATT and SNEGSKA (reference sequence). The CDR3 covers 11 residues. CDR3 DNA sequence: TGCAGTGCGTTTATCTCTTACGAGCAGTACTTC. Protein product: CSAFISYEQYF.

On this clone itself: A junction boundary mismatches the germline segment, possibly from a read error. CDR3 nucleotides: TGCGCCAGCAGCCAACAGGGGGCGGGCACTGAAGCTTCCTTT. It encodes CASSQQGAGTEASF. The chain couples TRBV5-1 to TRBJ1-1; 9 nucleotides agree with TRBD1. Germline V gene lookup returns CDR1 SGHRS and CDR2 YFSETQ. The CDR3 totals 14 residues.

This chain connects TRBV7-3 to TRBJ2-5; D possibly matches TRBD1 or TRBD2 (5 bases each). Germline values: CDR1 SGHTA, CDR2 FQGTGA. Trimming left V 5 bases short and J 4 bases short, with 20 bases between. The CDR3 has 16 residues. The CDR3 DNA reads as TGTGCCAGCAGCCCTAACGGACCGGGGCCGGCAGAGACCCAGTACTTC. As protein: CASSPNGPGPAETQYF. Supplemented by reference TRBV7-3 and TRBJ2-5, the full variable domain reads GAGVSQTPSNKVTEKGKYVELRCDPISGHTALYWYRQSLGQGPEFLIYFQGTGAADDSGLPNDRFFAVRPEGSVSTLKIQRTERGDSAVYLCASSPNGPGPAETQYFGPGTRLLVL.

The V and J genes are TRBV7-9 and TRBJ2-7; D is unresolved. The CDR3 contains 12 residues. CDR1 is SEHNR and CDR2 is FQNEAQ in the germline V gene (reference sequence). Trimming left V 3 bases short and J 2 bases short, with 5 bases between. Here the CDR3 DNA reads TGTGCCAGCAGCTTGAACCCCTACGAGCAGTACTTC. This gives the protein CASSLNPYEQYF.

The rearrangement links TRBV20-1 to TRBJ2-7, with 7 positions matching TRBD2. CDR3 length: 11 amino acids. The germline V gene has CDR1 DFQATT and CDR2 SNEGSKA (reference sequence). V trimming: 6 bases; J trimming: 6 bases; junction bases outside the gene matches: 5. The CDR3 sequence: CSATTSSEQYF. The CDR3 DNA sequence: TGCAGTGCCACGACTAGCTCCGAGCAGTACTTC.

The chain recombines TRBV27 with TRBJ2-2, with 7 positions matching TRBD2. This CDR3 region has 15 residues. V was pared by 2 bases and J by 3 bases, with 3 bases of the junction left unmatched. Germline CDR1 and CDR2: MNHEY and SMNVEV (reference sequence). The CDR3 bases are TGTGCCAGCAGTTTACTCCGGGAGGACACCGGGGAGCTGTTTTTT. It encodes CASSLLREDTGELFF.

This rearrangement joins TRBV7-9 to TRBJ1-1, with 7 bases matching TRBD1. Germline V gene lookup returns CDR1 SEHNR and CDR2 FQNEAQ (reference sequence). The CDR3 has 13 residues. V was pared by 5 bases and J by 9 bases, with 9 bases of the junction left unmatched. The CDR3 sequence is CASSTGTVGKAFF. Written as DNA, the CDR3 is TGTGCCAGCAGCACCGGGACAGTGGGAAAAGCTTTCTTT.

V gene TRBV25-1 combines with J gene TRBJ2-3, with D unresolved. Deletions cut 4 bases from V and 4 bases from J, with 9 bases between. Germline V gene data show CDR1 as MGHDK and CDR2 as SYGVNS. The CDR3 extends over 13 amino acids. CDR3 loop: CASSARPPDTQYF. As DNA, the CDR3 is TGTGCCAGCAGTGCCCGACCGCCAGATACGCAGTATTTT.

The chain couples TRBV5-1 to TRBJ2-1, with D possibly being TRBD2 (6 bases). Trimming cost V 7 bases and J 0 bases, with 14 bases left between them. This CDR3 comprises 15 residues. Germline V CDR1 and CDR2: SGHRS, YFSETQ. CDR3 protein: CASAGDSSSYNEQFF. The CDR3 DNA is TGCGCCAGCGCCGGGGACTCCAGCTCCTACAATGAGCAGTTCTTC.

The gene calls are TRBV11-2 and TRBJ1-1, with D maybe TRBD1 (6 bases). The germline V and J ends were trimmed by 1 base and 4 bases, with 10 bases remaining between them. Germline V lookup: CDR1 SGHAT, CDR2 FQNNGV. This CDR3 is built from 14 residues. CDR3: CASSLGTGATEAFF. Written as DNA, the CDR3 is TGTGCCAGCAGCTTAGGTACGGGGGCCACTGAAGCTTTCTTT.

The gene calls are TRBV6-5 and TRBJ1-4; 10 bases agree with TRBD1. The V gene's germline CDR1 is MNHEY and CDR2 SVGAGI. The CDR3 has 14 amino acids. Trimming at V came to 11 bases and at J to 7 bases, leaving 10 bases not matched to a gene. CDR3 in amino acids: CAAGQGTGGEKLFF. The DNA for the CDR3 is TGTGCCGCGGGACAGGGGACGGGTGGTGAAAAACTGTTTTTT.

This sequence joins TRBV5-1 and TRBJ2-7; no clear D. This CDR3 comprises 15 residues. The germline V gene has CDR1 SGHRS and CDR2 YFSETQ. Trimming removed 2 bases at V and 4 bases at J, with 16 bases between. The CDR3 DNA reads as TGCGCCAGCAGCTTCCGCGAACAAGGGCCATACGAGCAGTACTTC. Translating it yields CASSFREQGPYEQYF. Full variable domain (outside the CDR3, taken from reference TRBV5-1 and TRBJ2-7): KAGVTQTPRYLIKTRGQQVTLSCSPISGHRSVSWYQQTPGQGLQFLFEYFSETQRNKGNFPGRFSGRQFSNSRSEMNVSTLELGDSALYLCASSFREQGPYEQYFGPGTRLTVT.

In its sample, this clone was seen a few times. This chain links TRBV4-2 with TRBJ2-1; TRBD2 aligns across 10 bases. CDR1 LGHNA and CDR2 YNFKEQ come from the germline V gene. The CDR3 runs to 16 residues. V lost 2 bases, J lost 4 bases, and 5 bases stayed unmatched. CDR3 sequence: CASSQLAGEPYNEQFF. CDR3 DNA sequence: TGTGCCAGCAGCCAACTAGCGGGAGAACCTTACAATGAGCAGTTCTTC.

The chain carries TRBV29-1 and TRBJ2-5; a weak D match, TRBD1 (6 bases). This CDR3 is 12 amino acids long. Trimming cost V 4 bases and J 8 bases, with 14 bases left between them. Germline assignment: CDR1 SQVTM and CDR2 ANQGSEA. The CDR3 nucleotides are TGCAGCGTTGGACAGGTTAAGAGAACCCAGTACTTC. Translated, it gives CSVGQVKRTQYF. The variable domain in full, with the rest retrieved from reference TRBV29-1 and TRBJ2-5, is SAVISQKPSRDICQRGTSLTIQCQVDSQVTMMFWYRQQPGQSLTLIATANQGSEATYESGFVIDKFPISRPNLTFSTLTVSNMSPEDSSIYLCSVGQVKRTQYFGPGTRLLVL.

This clone was observed once. The V gene is TRBV11-2, the J gene TRBJ2-1; the D gene is possibly TRBD2 (5 bases). The CDR3 has 15 amino acids. Germline V CDR1 and CDR2: SGHAT, FQNNGV. V lost 2 bases and J lost 2, with 10 bases in between. In DNA, the CDR3 is TGTGCCAGCAGCTTACGGTGGGAGCCCTACAATGAGCAGTTCTTC. Residues: CASSLRWEPYNEQFF.

This clone has only a few counts. The chain carries TRBV7-2 and TRBJ1-5; possibly TRBD1 for D (5 bases). The CDR3 is 13 residues long. Germline CDR1 reads SGHTA; CDR2 reads FQGNSA. V lost 3 bases, J lost 7 bases, and 10 bases lay in between. In DNA form, the CDR3 reads TGTGCCAGCAGCTTGGGAGGGGCCCAGCCCCAGCATTTT. Protein: CASSLGGAQPQHF. Full variable domain (outside the CDR3, taken from reference TRBV7-2 and TRBJ1-5): GAGVSQSPSNKVTEKGKDVELRCDPISGHTALYWYRQSLGQGLEFLIYFQGNSAPDKSGLPSDRFSAERTGGSVSTLTIQRTQQEDSAVYLCASSLGGAQPQHFGDGTRLSIL.

This chain links TRBV25-1 with TRBJ2-1; no firm D call. Trimming cost V 7 bases and J 5 bases, with 6 bases left between them. The germline CDR1 and CDR2 sequences are MGHDK and SYGVNS. The CDR3 is 11 residues long. CDR3 in amino acids: CASTGDNEQFF. The CDR3 DNA reads as TGTGCCAGCACTGGAGACAATGAGCAGTTCTTC. Filled out from reference TRBV25-1 and TRBJ2-1, the complete variable domain reads EADIYQTPRYLVIGTGKKITLECSQTMGHDKMYWYQQDPGMELHLIHYSYGVNSTEKGDLSSESTVSRIRTEHFPLTLESARPSHTSQYLCASTGDNEQFFGPGTRLTVL.